One T cell receptor beta chain is described in this entry. The target antigen is unknown. This sample was included in a study of T cell clonotyping in hematopoietic cell transplantation. The study's findings and limits: Few recipient clonotypes overlapped donors; over 95% were de novo at given depth. Pathologically expanded recipient clonotypes increased progressively from day 30 to day 180 as diversity fell.

Recipient blood drawn about 28 days pretransplant and days 30, 100, 180 after. Germline V gene lookup returns CDR1 SGHTA and CDR2 FQGTGA. The CDR3 extends over 14 amino acids. V lost 3 bases, J lost 4 bases, and 10 bases lay in between. Repertoires were generated with immunoSEQ multiplex PCR, while TCRdb's copy carries only in-frame clones and drops some. This table holds some 30,000 clones, 80% to 95% found once. The chain carries TRBV7-3 and TRBJ1-5, with D maybe TRBD1 (5 bases). Material: PBMCs, obtained 100 days after allogeneic stem cell transplant. The source of this sequence is a female patient aged 45 to 65 who had an allogeneic stem cell transplant from a related donor, so the T cells may come from the graft donor. Some clones in this sample may be carry-over from other donors' samples. DNA for the CDR3: TGTGCCAGCAGCTTCAAGGCAGGGAATCAGCCCCAGCATTTT. The encoded protein is CASSFKAGNQPQHF.